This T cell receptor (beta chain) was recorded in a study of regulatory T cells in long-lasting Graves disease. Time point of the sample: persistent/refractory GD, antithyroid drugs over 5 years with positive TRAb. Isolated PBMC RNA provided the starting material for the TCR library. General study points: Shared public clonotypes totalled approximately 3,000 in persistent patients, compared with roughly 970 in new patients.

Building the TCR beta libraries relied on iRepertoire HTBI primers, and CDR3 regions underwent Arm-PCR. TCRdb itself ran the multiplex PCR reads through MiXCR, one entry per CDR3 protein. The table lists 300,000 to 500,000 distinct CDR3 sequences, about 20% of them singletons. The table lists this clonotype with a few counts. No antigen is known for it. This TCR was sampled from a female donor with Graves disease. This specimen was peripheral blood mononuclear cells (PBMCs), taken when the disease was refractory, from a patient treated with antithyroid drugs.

The CDR3 region has the DNA TGTGCCAGCAGCTCTTACCTCAAACCCTACGAGCAGTACTTC. Translating it yields CASSSYLKPYEQYF. V and J are TRBV7-2 and TRBJ2-7; D unclear. Germline lookup yields CDR1 SGHTA and CDR2 FQGNSA. The CDR3 spans 14 residues. V lost 4 bases and J lost 2, with 12 bases in between.